The 15 T cell receptor beta chains in this list originate from one sample, sequenced in a study of T cell changes during pregnancy in multiple sclerosis. Produced via immunoSEQ multiplex PCR; TCRdb's table is partial and in-frame only. Here the sample spans 52,000 or so clones, just under 90% being singletons. Sequencing was performed on CD4+ T cells from peripheral blood mononuclear cells, taken in the first trimester of pregnancy. These receptors were obtained from a female donor with multiple sclerosis, enrolled in a pregnancy study.

The chain joins TRBV9 to TRBJ2-7, with TRBD1 matching 10 bases. The CDR3 extends over 15 amino acids. V lost 4 bases and J lost 5; bases outside the gene matches: 9. Germline values: CDR1 SGDLS, CDR2 YYNGEE. The DNA of the CDR3 is TGTGCCAGCAGCACCACCGGGACAGGGGTGAACGAGCAGTACTTC. Protein sequence: CASSTTGTGVNEQYF. Full variable domain (missing parts from reference TRBV9 and TRBJ2-7): DSGVTQTPKHLITATGQRVTLRCSPRSGDLSVYWYQQSLDQGLQFLIQYYNGEERAKGNILERFSAQQFPDLHSELNLSSLELGDSALYFCASSTTGTGVNEQYFGPGTRLTVT.

Only one count was recorded for this clone. The genes are TRBV27 and TRBJ2-5, with TRBD1 identical over 7 bases. After removal of 3 bases from V and 5 bases from J, the junction contained 9 bases not matched to a gene. Germline loops: CDR1 MNHEY, CDR2 SMNVEV (reference sequence). The CDR3 consists of 15 residues. The CDR3 DNA reads TGTGCCAGCAGTTTCTTGACAGGGTCGGGGGAGACCCAGTACTTC. It specifies CASSFLTGSGETQYF.

The chain has TRBV4-2 and TRBJ2-7, with unresolved D. Trimming removed 0 bases at V and 6 bases at J, with 9 bases between. From germline, CDR1 is LGHNA and CDR2 YNFKEQ. The length of the CDR3 is 13 residues. CDR3: CASSQDIYREQYF. The CDR3 bases are TGTGCCAGCAGCCAAGATATTTATCGCGAGCAGTACTTC.

The V and J genes are TRBV14 and TRBJ2-7; a weak D match, TRBD2 (6 bases). This CDR3 is built from 17 residues. The V gene lost 1 base and the J gene lost 4 bases, with 20 bases spanning the gap. Germline CDR1 is SGHDN and CDR2 is FVKESK. The CDR3 loop reads CASSQGVGSGIVYEQYF. The CDR3 DNA reads as TGTGCCAGCAGCCAAGGAGTCGGTAGCGGAATCGTTTACGAGCAGTACTTC.

The V call is TRBV7-9, the J call TRBJ2-4; 8 nucleotides align to TRBD1. There are 19 residues in the CDR3. CDR1 and CDR2 (germline): SEHNR, FQNEAQ (reference sequence). V trimming: 3 bases; J trimming: 7 bases; junction bases outside the gene matches: 20. Written as DNA, the CDR3 is TGTGCCAGCAGCTTGGAAGGAGTCAGGGGGCGCGTTCAGCGGAACATTCAGTACTTC. Encoded protein: CASSLEGVRGRVQRNIQYF.

The chain carries TRBV11-2 and TRBJ1-6; no definite D call. This CDR3 spans 15 amino acids. Trimming left V 1 base short and J 4 bases short, with 8 bases between. The germline V gene has CDR1 SGHAT and CDR2 FQNNGV. The CDR3 nucleotides are TGTGCCAGCAGCTTAGGCGGGCAGTATAATTCACCCCTCCACTTT. Its translation: CASSLGGQYNSPLHF.

The gene calls are TRBV7-9 and TRBJ1-4; no firm D call. This CDR3 spans 15 amino acids. V lost 0 bases, J lost 7 bases, and 12 bases lay in between. Germline-derived CDR1 and CDR2 are SEHNR and FQNEAQ (reference sequence). The CDR3 DNA is TGTGCCAGCAGCTTAGCGCAAGGTTCAGGTGAAAAACTGTTTTTT. Protein: CASSLAQGSGEKLFF.

This clone was seen once. The J gene is TRBJ1-1, the V gene TRBV19, with unresolved D. Germline V gene sequence: CDR1 LNHDA, CDR2 SQIVND (reference sequence). The V end was cut by 3 bases, the J end by 7 bases, with 9 bases between. The CDR3 runs 12 residues. In DNA, the CDR3 is TGTGCCAGTAGTATCTTAGGCGGTGAAGCTTTCTTT. Its protein product is CASSILGGEAFF.

This clone was seen only a few times. The V call is TRBV10-1, the J call TRBJ1-6; D gene uncertain. CDR1 is WNHNN, CDR2 SYGVQD, per germline (reference sequence). The CDR3 runs 16 residues. Trimming shortened V by 4 bases and J by 0 bases, and 10 bases separated the two germline ends. CDR3 amino acids: CASSGPPRSYNSPLHF. The CDR3 DNA is TGCGCCAGCAGTGGGCCGCCACGCTCCTATAATTCACCCCTCCACTTT.

The gene calls are TRBV5-5 and TRBJ2-4, with D possibly TRBD1 on 7 matching bases. Germline loops: CDR1 SGHKS, CDR2 YYEKEE (reference sequence). The CDR3 loop spans 17 amino acids. Trimming took 4 bases from V and 0 from J, leaving 17 bases between them. CDR3 protein: CASSPRQGGVAKNIQYF. CDR3 coding DNA: TGTGCCAGCAGCCCCCGACAGGGCGGGGTAGCCAAAAACATTCAGTACTTC.

This chain uses TRBV7-8 with TRBJ2-5, with D uncertain. The ends were cut back, 5 bases at V and 5 bases at J, with 3 bases in the middle. Germline V lookup: CDR1 SGHVS, CDR2 FQNEAQ. This CDR3 comprises 10 residues. The CDR3 region has the DNA TGTGCCAGCAGCCGGGAGACCCAGTACTTC. Its translation is CASSRETQYF.

This clone has only one observation. CDR3 region: CASNGRGNVDTQYF. CDR3 nucleotides: TGTGCCAGCAACGGCAGGGGCAATGTGGATACGCAGTATTTT. V gene TRBV6-5 combines with J gene TRBJ2-3, with D perhaps TRBD1 (6 bases). Trimming removed 7 bases at V and 6 bases at J, with 17 bases between. Germline V gene sequence: CDR1 MNHEY, CDR2 SVGAGI. This CDR3 has 14 amino acids.

This sequence joins TRBV5-5 and TRBJ2-7, with D possibly matching TRBD2 (5 bases). This CDR3 has 16 amino acids. Germline CDR1 reads SGHKS; CDR2 reads YYEKEE (reference sequence). Trimming stripped 0 bases from V and 4 bases from J, with 17 bases between. CDR3 sequence: CASSLELGSHLYEQYF. In DNA, the CDR3 is TGTGCCAGCAGCTTGGAGTTGGGGAGTCACCTTTACGAGCAGTACTTC.

This rearrangement joins TRBV6-1 to TRBJ1-1; weak D call: TRBD1 (5 bases). Germline loops: CDR1 MNHNS, CDR2 SASEGT. Trimming removed 8 bases from V and 0 bases from J, with 10 bases in between. CDR3 length: 13 amino acids. CDR3 residues: CASGQGMNTEAFF. For the CDR3, the DNA is TGTGCCAGCGGTCAGGGAATGAACACTGAAGCTTTCTTT.

The rearrangement joins TRBV19 to TRBJ1-5, with D perhaps matching TRBD1 (6 bases). Germline CDR1 LNHDA, CDR2 SQIVND (reference sequence). The CDR3 covers 15 residues. Trimming stripped 0 bases from V and 7 bases from J, with 13 bases between. CDR3 sequence reads: CASSIDQQGFQPQHF. The CDR3 coding sequence is TGTGCCAGTAGTATAGATCAACAGGGTTTCCAGCCCCAGCATTTT. The full variable domain, completed using reference TRBV19 and TRBJ1-5, is DGGITQSPKYLFRKEGQNVTLSCEQNLNHDAMYWYRQDPGQGLRLIYYSQIVNDFQKGDIAEGYSVSREKKESFPLTVTSAQKNPTAFYLCASSIDQQGFQPQHFGDGTRLSIL.